A selection of T cell receptor beta chains follows, all from one sample in a study of T cell responses to AZD1222 COVID-19 vaccine. Measured with immunoSEQ multiplex PCR; TCRdb has only the in-frame clones, and not every one. The repertoire holds tens of thousands of clones, with 75% to 95% as singletons. The sample in question was peripheral blood, obtained 28 days after the second AZD1222 dose. The receptors were sampled from an adult who received the AZD1222 COVID-19 vaccine. Both conserved end residues are part of each CDR3. A D gene is named only where the DNA matches it firmly. Clone size, where shown, is once, few, many, or a class for clones that have expanded.

clone size,V gene,J gene,CDR3 length,D gene,CDR3 DNA,CDR3 protein
.,TRBV30,TRBJ1-2,14,TRBD1,TGTGCCTGGAGTGTGGGGCAGGGGGCGGGAGGCTACACCTTC,CAWSVGQGAGGYTF
.,TRBV6-6,TRBJ2-2,14,.,TGTGCCAGCACCCGTCCGGGAGAGATCGGGGAGCTGTTTTTT,CASTRPGEIGELFF
.,TRBV5-1,TRBJ2-3,15,.,TGCGCCAGCAGCTCGCAACTAGGAATCACAGATACGCAGTATTTT,CASSSQLGITDTQYF
.,TRBV9,TRBJ2-1,14,TRBD2,TGTGCCAGCAGCGCGCGGGGAGGGTACAATGAGCAGTTCTTC,CASSARGGYNEQFF
once,TRBV15,TRBJ2-3,14,.,TGTGCCACCAGCAGCCACCTATTCACAGATACGCAGTATTTT,CATSSHLFTDTQYF
.,TRBV29-1,TRBJ2-1,13,TRBD1,TGCAGCGTTGGGACAGGGGGCTACAATGAGCAGTTCTTC,CSVGTGGYNEQFF
.,TRBV9,TRBJ2-6,17,TRBD2,TGTGCCAGCGGGACTAGCGGTTTATACTCTGGGGCCAACGTCCTGACTTTC,CASGTSGLYSGANVLTF
.,TRBV18,TRBJ1-4,13,.,TGTGCCAGCTCACCGAGCACCAATGAAAAACTGTTTTTT,CASSPSTNEKLFF
.,TRBV29-1,TRBJ2-1,12,.,TGCAGCGTTGTGCTCCCGGGAAATGAGCAGTTCTTC,CSVVLPGNEQFF
.,TRBV5-1,TRBJ2-1,13,.,TGCGCCAGCAGCTTGGATTGGGAGTCTGAGCAGTTCTTC,CASSLDWESEQFF
.,TRBV6-5,TRBJ1-3,16,.,TGTGCCAGCAGTTCGGAAGGGGGGAGGTCTGGAAACACCATATATTTT,CASSSEGGRSGNTIYF
.,TRBV6-5,TRBJ2-7,14,.,TGTGCCAGCAGCCTAACAGGGACCTCCTACGAGCAGTACTTC,CASSLTGTSYEQYF
.,TRBV5-4,TRBJ1-5,16,TRBD1,TGTGCCAGCAGCTTGGCGGGGCAGGGGGGCAATCAGCCCCAGCATTTT,CASSLAGQGGNQPQHF
.,TRBV27,TRBJ1-5,15,.,TGTGCCAGCAGCTACTCGGGGGGAGTCAATCAGCCCCAGCATTTT,CASSYSGGVNQPQHF
.,TRBV7-3,TRBJ1-1,14,TRBD1,TGTGCCAGCAGCTCGGGACAGGGAATCACTGAAGCTTTCTTT,CASSSGQGITEAFF
once,TRBV28,TRBJ1-3,15,TRBD1,TGTGCCAGCAGTGAGACAGGGTTAGGTGGAAACACCATATATTTT,CASSETGLGGNTIYF
.,TRBV6-5,TRBJ1-1,14,.,TGTGCCAGCAGTTACTCGACAGGAGAAACTGAAGCTTTCTTT,CASSYSTGETEAFF
.,TRBV5-6,TRBJ1-1,13,.,TGTGCCAGCAGCTTCCAGGGTGGCACTGAAGCTTTCTTT,CASSFQGGTEAFF
.,TRBV24-1,TRBJ1-5,15,TRBD1,TGTGCCACCAGTGATCCTGGGACAGGGAATCAGCCCCAGCATTTT,CATSDPGTGNQPQHF
.,TRBV25-1,TRBJ1-6,18,TRBD1,TGTGCCAGCAGTGACTCCGGGACAGCCCGAGGGGGTAATTCACCCCTCCACTTT,CASSDSGTARGGNSPLHF
.,TRBV6-4,TRBJ2-2,15,.,TGTGCCAGTGTGGGGGAGCACAAGAACACCGGGGAGCTGTTTTTT,CASVGEHKNTGELFF
.,TRBV6-5,TRBJ1-2,13,.,TGTGCCTGCGGGGGGGGGCGCGACTATGGCTACACCTTC,CACGGGRDYGYTF
.,TRBV3-1/TRBV3-2,TRBJ2-7,11,.,TGTGCCAGCAGCCCCCAGTACGAGCAGTACTTC,CASSPQYEQYF
.,TRBV18,TRBJ1-5,15,TRBD1,TGTGCCAGCTCACCCGAAGGACAGGGGAATCAGCCCCAGCATTTT,CASSPEGQGNQPQHF
.,TRBV4-2,TRBJ1-5,15,TRBD1,TGTGCCAGCAGCCAAGGGGACAGCTTCAATCAGCCCCAGCATTTT,CASSQGDSFNQPQHF
.,TRBV27,TRBJ2-7,14,TRBD2,TGTGCCAGCAGTCCCCTAGCGGGGGTCTACGAGCAGTACTTC,CASSPLAGVYEQYF
.,TRBV12-3/TRBV12-4,TRBJ1-2,13,.,TGTGCCAGCACCCCCGGCGGCAGGGGCGGCTACACCTTC,CASTPGGRGGYTF
.,TRBV28,TRBJ2-7,14,TRBD2,TGTGCCAGCAGGACTCTGAGGGAGGGCGGAGAGCAGTACTTC,CASRTLREGGEQYF
once,TRBV7-9,TRBJ2-6,16,.,TGTGCCAGCAGCGCCGGGGGGCGCCCCGGGGCCAACGTCCTGACTTTC,CASSAGGRPGANVLTF
.,TRBV6-1,TRBJ1-1,14,.,TGTGCCAGCCAAGGGTCAGCCATGAACACTGAAGCTTTCTTT,CASQGSAMNTEAFF
.,TRBV27,TRBJ1-4,15,.,TGTGCCAGCAGTTTAGATGCCCAATTAAATGAAAAACTGTTTTTT,CASSLDAQLNEKLFF
once,TRBV5-1,TRBJ1-6,16,.,TGCGCCAGCAGCCCTGGCCGGGACCCTCGGAATTCACCCCTCCACTTT,CASSPGRDPRNSPLHF
few,TRBV6-5,TRBJ2-2,14,.,TGTGCCAGCAGGTGGGGCAGCAACACCGGGGAGCTGTTTTTT,CASRWGSNTGELFF
.,TRBV18,TRBJ2-7,14,.,TGTGCCAGCTCCCGGGACGAAGGGGGTTACGAGCAGTACTTC,CASSRDEGGYEQYF
.,TRBV7-2,TRBJ2-3,17,TRBD2,TGTGCCAGCAGCTTAGAGATAGCGGGGGTCAGCACAGATACGCAGTATTTT,CASSLEIAGVSTDTQYF
.,TRBV3-1/TRBV3-2,TRBJ1-5,15,.,TGTGCCAGCAGCCAAGATAGGGCAGGGAATCAGCCCCAGCATTTT,CASSQDRAGNQPQHF
.,TRBV28,TRBJ2-7,14,.,TGTGCCAGCAGTGCCCGTGGGTCTTCGAACGAGCAGTACTTC,CASSARGSSNEQYF
once,TRBV18,TRBJ2-5,14,.,TGTGCCAGCTCACCACGGACAGCCGAAGAGACCCAGTACTTC,CASSPRTAEETQYF
.,TRBV29-1,TRBJ1-1,10,.,TGCAGCGTTGTAAGGGGTGAAGCTTTCTTT,CSVVRGEAFF
.,TRBV7-2,TRBJ1-3,15,.,TGTGCCAGCAGCTTCAGAAGTGGGTCTGGAAACACCATATATTTT,CASSFRSGSGNTIYF
once,TRBV15,TRBJ1-2,13,.,TGTGCCACCAGCAAAAGGTCAGACTATGGCTACACCTTC,CATSKRSDYGYTF
.,TRBV7-8,TRBJ1-1,16,.,TGTGCCAGCAGCTTAAGGCCCGGACGGACGAACACTGAAGCTTTCTTT,CASSLRPGRTNTEAFF
.,TRBV9,TRBJ1-5,15,.,TGTGCCAGCAGCTCGGGACTCCTGCCCTTGGAGCCCCAGCATTTT,CASSSGLLPLEPQHF
.,TRBV27,TRBJ2-1,17,TRBD2,TGTGCCAGCAGTTCCCCCTCACTAGCGGGATTTTCCAATGAGCAGTTCTTC,CASSSPSLAGFSNEQFF
.,TRBV7-2,TRBJ1-2,12,.,TGTGCCAGCAGCCCAGCCCCGAATGGCTACACCTTC,CASSPAPNGYTF
.,TRBV12-5,TRBJ1-2,13,TRBD1,TGTGCTAGTGGCCTCGACAGGGCAGGTGGCTACACCTTC,CASGLDRAGGYTF
.,TRBV3-1/TRBV3-2,TRBJ2-2,17,TRBD2,TGTGCCAGCAGCCAAGAGAGAGCGGGGGGGCTCGACGGGGAGCTGTTTTTT,CASSQERAGGLDGELFF
.,TRBV15,TRBJ1-6,13,.,TGTGCCACCAGCAGTGGAGACGGTTCACCCCTCCACTTT,CATSSGDGSPLHF
.,TRBV19,TRBJ1-6,15,.,TGTGCCAGTATGGAGTACAGGGTAGGCGATTCACCCCTCCACTTT,CASMEYRVGDSPLHF
.,TRBV29-1,TRBJ2-5,12,.,TGCAGCGGCGGACAGTCCCCAGAGACCCAGTACTTC,CSGGQSPETQYF
.,TRBV7-8,TRBJ1-2,13,.,TGTGCCAGCAGCTTAGCGACCGGGTATGGCTACACCTTC,CASSLATGYGYTF
.,TRBV5-1,TRBJ1-2,13,TRBD1,TGCGCCAGCAGCCCTGGGACAGACGGTCGCTACACCTTC,CASSPGTDGRYTF
.,TRBV11-2,TRBJ2-7,12,.,TGTGCCAGCAGCCCTTCGTTTTACGAGCAGTACTTC,CASSPSFYEQYF
once,TRBV12-3/TRBV12-4,TRBJ1-5,13,.,TGTGCCAGCAGCGACTCAAGCAATCAGCCCCAGCATTTT,CASSDSSNQPQHF
.,TRBV4-1,TRBJ2-7,15,.,TGCGCCAGCAGCCAAGAGGCCGTGGGTTCCTACGAGCAGTACTTC,CASSQEAVGSYEQYF
.,TRBV6-5,TRBJ1-1,14,TRBD1,TGTGCCAGCAGCATGGACAGGGGGAGGGTTGAAGCTTTCTTT,CASSMDRGRVEAFF
few,TRBV29-1,TRBJ2-2,13,.,TGCAGCGTTGACTTTTATAACACCGGGGAGCTGTTTTTT,CSVDFYNTGELFF
.,TRBV6-5,TRBJ2-7,16,TRBD2,TGTGCCAGCAGTTACTCTCCGGGGGGGATATCCTACGAGCAGTACTTC,CASSYSPGGISYEQYF
.,TRBV19,TRBJ2-7,15,.,TGTGCCAGTAGTCCCCTAGCCTCCCTCTCCTACGAGCAGTACTTC,CASSPLASLSYEQYF